This T cell receptor beta chain was sequenced for a study of T cell clusters in autoimmune cytopenias. Study-wide results and limits: Physiological T cell clusters of healthy donors were apparently absent in primary autoimmune cytopenia patients. A dominant lymphoma-associated repertoire apparently masked the cluster-lack signature in secondary cytopenia versus chronic lymphocytic leukemia. No experiment has yet validated the function of the T cell clusters defined in silico. TRB repertoire shifts in secondary cytopenia and chronic lymphocytic leukemia mostly reflected lymphoma, not autoimmunity.

The CDR3 loop spans 13 amino acids. Germline V gene lookup returns CDR1 MNHNS and CDR2 SASEGT. According to its frequency, this clonotype is medium-sized (0.01 to 0.1%). The target antigen is unknown. Each sample's input was roughly 230 ng genomic DNA, 38,000 or so genome equivalents. One tube held mixed TRB-A and TRB-B primer pools for touch-down PCR. TCRdb reprocessed the multiplex PCR reads, with one entry per CDR3 protein and no DNA. The sample has over 7,000 distinct CDR3 sequences, and its top ten clones hold roughly 20%. The sample consisted of peripheral blood. The sequence derives from a human donor with an autoimmune cytopenia or autoimmune hepatitis (not recorded which). The chain uses TRBV6-1 and TRBJ1-2. CDR3 loop: CASSELGLFGYTF.